This TCR beta chain comes out of a study of T cell changes during pregnancy in multiple sclerosis. Here immunoSEQ multiplex PCR was the method, and the copy in TCRdb shows in-frame clones only, minus some. Seen here are about 120,000 clones, approximately 95% observed once, and the top ten hold 6% to 7%. Germline CDR1 reads LNHDA; CDR2 reads SQIVND (reference sequence). Trimming took 3 bases from V and 0 from J; bases not matched to a gene: 11. The CDR3 contains 19 residues. The sample in question was peripheral blood, obtained before pregnancy. The source is a female donor with multiple sclerosis, enrolled in a pregnancy study. The gene calls are TRBV19 and TRBJ2-5; 12 nucleotides match TRBD2. DNA of the CDR3: TGTGCCAGTAGTATGTATGGGGGGACTAGCGGGTCGTACCAAGAGACCCAGTACTTC. It yields the protein CASSMYGGTSGSYQETQYF.